The subject of this entry is one TCR beta chain. The data were taken from a study of shared clonotypes between healthy human individuals. Profiled with immunoSEQ multiplex PCR; TCRdb holds only in-frame clones, not every one. The sample holds a few million clones, 85% to 95% seen once. The specimen was naive CD4+ T cells from PBMCs. Subset noted: CD45RA+ positively selected. This sequence was found in a man aged 18 to 30 in good health. Some clones in this sample may be carry-over from other donors' samples.

DNA of the CDR3: TGTGCCAGTAGTGTCGACAGGAGTGTCTACAATGAGCAGTTCTTC. This gives the protein CASSVDRSVYNEQFF. This chain connects TRBV19 to TRBJ2-1; a possible D gene is TRBD1 (6 bases). Germline V lookup: CDR1 LNHDA, CDR2 SQIVND (reference sequence). The CDR3 sequence is 15 residues long. V was trimmed by 5 bases and J by 3 bases, leaving 14 bases between them.